These 22 T cell receptor beta chains originate from one sample sequenced in a study of blood T cell repertoires in COVID-19. Profiled with immunoSEQ multiplex PCR; TCRdb holds only in-frame clones, not every one. The table includes about 91,000 clones, approximately 80% detected once. Sequenced input: peripheral blood. These receptors all come from a woman aged 80 or over with acute or convalescent COVID-19.

The J gene is TRBJ2-3, the V gene TRBV7-2, with TRBD1 matching over 11 bases. The V gene's germline CDR1 is SGHTA and CDR2 FQGNSA. J was trimmed by 4 bases and V by 4 bases; bases with no gene match: 1. This CDR3 region has 14 residues. This chain's CDR3 is CASSSGQGADTQYF. The CDR3 bases are TGTGCCAGCAGCTCGGGACAGGGGGCAGATACGCAGTATTTT.

The CDR3 loop is CASSLLGQPGANVLTF. The CDR3 DNA is TGTGCCAGCAGCCTCCTCGGACAGCCTGGGGCCAACGTCCTGACTTTC. The chain combines TRBV6-2 or TRBV6-3 with TRBJ2-6, with TRBD1 as a possible D gene (6 bases). CDR3 size: 16 residues. The ends were cut back, 6 bases at V and 2 bases at J, with 14 bases in the middle. In germline, CDR1 is MNHEY, CDR2 SVGEGT.

The rearrangement joins TRBV5-4 to TRBJ1-2; TRBD1 might be the D (6 bases). With 0 bases removed from V and 6 bases from J, the gap between germline ends came to 15 bases. The germline CDR1 and CDR2 sequences are SGHNT and YYREEE (reference sequence). CDR3 length: 15 amino acids. The CDR3 DNA follows: TGTGCCAGCAGCTTGGCCGGGGGGGCGCCCCATGGCTACACCTTC. As protein: CASSLAGGAPHGYTF.

This chain links TRBV7-8 with TRBJ1-4; TRBD1 might be the D (6 bases). Trimming stripped 5 bases from V and 4 bases from J, with 14 bases between. The CDR3 consists of 15 residues. From germline, CDR1 is SGHVS and CDR2 FQNEAQ. CDR3 region: CASSGPTGGNEKLFF. The CDR3 DNA reads TGTGCCAGCAGCGGCCCGACAGGCGGTAATGAAAAACTGTTTTTT.

The V gene is TRBV3-1 (or the pseudogene TRBV3-2), the J gene TRBJ1-1, with 7 positions matching TRBD1. This CDR3 is built from 15 residues. The germline CDR1 and CDR2 sequences are LGHDT and YNNKEL (reference sequence). After removal of 4 bases from V and 1 base from J, the junction contained 6 bases not matched to a gene. The CDR3 DNA reads as TGTGCCAGCAGCCTCAGGGGGAGTACGAACACTGAAGCTTTCTTT. Protein sequence: CASSLRGSTNTEAFF.

The CDR3 DNA reads as TGTGCCAGCAGCCCCCGCCCCGGCGGGAGTTCAAATTCACCCCTCCACTTT. It yields the protein CASSPRPGGSSNSPLHF. The chain is built from TRBV5-4 and TRBJ1-6; D ambiguous. Germline V gene sequence: CDR1 SGHNT, CDR2 YYREEE (reference sequence). The V end lost 4 bases, the J end lost 7 bases, and 21 bases lay between the germline ends. This CDR3 spans 17 amino acids.

The chain carries TRBV7-2 and TRBJ2-4, with D possibly being TRBD2 (6 bases). The V end lost 1 base, the J end lost 3 bases, and 13 bases lay between the germline ends. CDR3 size: 16 residues. Germline loops: CDR1 SGHTA, CDR2 FQGNSA. This CDR3 reads CASSLVGQGLKNIQYF. The CDR3 bases are TGTGCCAGCAGCTTAGTCGGTCAGGGACTCAAAAACATTCAGTACTTC.

Concerning this clone itself: Different DNA sequences within this sample yield the same CDR3. V is TRBV12-3 or TRBV12-4 and J is TRBJ1-1; D might be TRBD1 (6 bases). CDR3 length equals 12 residues. V was trimmed by 4 bases and J by 8 bases, leaving 11 bases between them. In DNA, the CDR3 is TGTGCCAGCAGTTCGCAAGGGACAGAAGCTTTCTTT. It codes for CASSSQGTEAFF.

This clone appeared a few times. The V and J genes are TRBV7-8 and TRBJ2-3, with a tentative D call TRBD1 (6 bases). The germline V gene encodes CDR1 SGHVS and CDR2 FQNEAQ. V was shortened by 2 bases and J by 7 bases, with 13 bases between the two germline ends. The CDR3 is 14 residues long. CDR3: CASSLPGALNTQYF. DNA for the CDR3: TGTGCCAGCAGCTTACCAGGGGCGTTAAATACGCAGTATTTT.

The chain joins TRBV5-1 to TRBJ2-7; 7 positions agree with TRBD2. The CDR3 has 16 residues. V lost 0 bases and J lost 1; bases outside the gene matches: 7. Germline values: CDR1 SGHRS, CDR2 YFSETQ. CDR3 coding DNA: TGCGCCAGCAGCTTGGCGCCGGCTAGCGGATCCTACGAGCAGTACTTC. This sequence encodes CASSLAPASGSYEQYF.

The chain combines TRBV27 with TRBJ2-3; 10 bases are a match to TRBD1. The CDR3 spans 15 residues. In germline, CDR1 is MNHEY, CDR2 SMNVEV (reference sequence). The trim removed 4 bases at V and 10 bases at J, leaving 11 bases unmatched. CDR3 amino acids: CASSSSGTGARAQYF. The DNA for the CDR3 is TGTGCCAGCAGTTCCTCCGGGACAGGGGCTCGGGCGCAGTATTTT.

J is TRBJ2-2 and V is TRBV18, with a tentative D call TRBD2 (5 bases). Looked up from germline, CDR1 is KGHSH and CDR2 is LQKENI. The ends were cut back, 8 bases at V and 4 bases at J, with 11 bases in the middle. This CDR3 comprises 13 residues. As DNA, the CDR3 is TGTGCCAGCCACCCCCGGGGCACCGGGGAGCTGTTTTTT. Translated: CASHPRGTGELFF.

The chain combines TRBV7-8 with TRBJ2-3; the D gene is possibly TRBD1 (6 bases). Germline CDR1 reads SGHVS; CDR2 reads FQNEAQ. The CDR3 loop spans 15 amino acids. V was clipped by 5 bases and J by 6 bases, with 18 bases between them. The CDR3 DNA reads as TGTGCCAGCAGCAGTTACAGGGTTTCTTCCGATACGCAGTATTTT. It is translated as CASSSYRVSSDTQYF. Complete variable domain (other parts from reference TRBV7-8 and TRBJ2-3): GAGVSQSPRYKVAKRGQDVALRCDPISGHVSLFWYQQALGQGPEFLTYFQNEAQLDKSGLPSDRFFAERPEGSVSTLKIQRTQQEDSAVYLCASSSYRVSSDTQYFGPGTRLTVL.

The genes are TRBV7-3 and TRBJ2-2, with 8 nucleotides matching TRBD1. The ends lost 6 bases at V and 8 bases at J; junction bases unmatched: 11. Germline loops: CDR1 SGHTA, CDR2 FQGTGA. This CDR3 contains 15 residues. The CDR3 sequence: CASSRRDRGAGELFF. CDR3 coding DNA: TGTGCCAGCAGTCGACGAGACAGGGGCGCGGGGGAGCTGTTTTTT.

The chain couples TRBV7-9 to TRBJ1-2; D not certain. Between the trimmed V and J ends, which lost 3 bases and 4 bases, there was a span of 9 bases. The CDR3 is 13 residues long. The V gene's germline CDR1 is SEHNR and CDR2 FQNEAQ (reference sequence). The DNA of the CDR3 is TGTGCCAGCAGCTTTGGGCAGACCTATGGCTACACCTTC. Translation gives CASSFGQTYGYTF.

Ten or more counts support this clone. V and J are TRBV5-5 and TRBJ2-4; D is possibly TRBD1 (6 bases). The germline gives CDR1 SGHKS, CDR2 YYEKEE (reference sequence). CDR3 length: 15 amino acids. V was trimmed by 2 bases and J by 3 bases, leaving 12 bases between them. The CDR3: CASSFGQRGKNIQYF. The CDR3 region has the DNA TGTGCCAGCAGCTTCGGACAGAGGGGCAAAAACATTCAGTACTTC.

This clone was detected a few times. An end of the junction differs from the germline gene, which may be a read error. The chain combines TRBV7-7 with TRBJ2-5, with TRBD1 matching 8 bases. CDR3 size: 15 residues. Germline V gene lookup returns CDR1 SSHAT and CDR2 FNYEAQ (reference sequence). CDR3 DNA sequence: TGTGCTAGCAGACCCGGGACAGGTCGCCAAGAGACCCAGTACTTC. Translated: CASRPGTGRQETQYF. Looking up the rest from reference TRBV7-7 and TRBJ2-5 gives the full variable domain: GAGVSQSPRYKVTKRGQDVTLRCDPISSHATLYWYQQALGQGPEFLTYFNYEAQPDKSGLPSDRFSAERPEGSISTLTIQRTEQRDSAMYRCASRPGTGRQETQYFGPGTRLLVL.

This clone was recorded a few times. The chain has TRBV5-1 and TRBJ2-1, with a possible D match to TRBD2 (6 bases). Germline V gene lookup returns CDR1 SGHRS and CDR2 YFSETQ. The CDR3 has 13 amino acids. Trimming left V 5 bases short and J 4 bases short, with 10 bases between. CDR3 sequence reads: CASRISGYNEQFF. DNA for the CDR3: TGCGCCAGCAGGATTAGCGGATACAATGAGCAGTTCTTC.

In this sample, this clone turned up a few times. V and J are TRBV12-3 or TRBV12-4 and TRBJ1-1; no definite D call. Trimming took off 6 bases at V and 7 bases at J, with 15 bases between the two ends. The CDR3 length is 13 residues. The CDR3 sequence is CASSLTNSGEAFF. Written as DNA, the CDR3 is TGTGCCAGCAGCCTGACTAACTCGGGTGAAGCTTTCTTT.

In this sample, this clone turned up a few times. The chain combines TRBV4-1 with TRBJ1-1; D is perhaps TRBD1 (5 bases). V was clipped by 3 bases and J by 4 bases, with 12 bases between them. The CDR3 length is 14 residues. Germline values: CDR1 MGHRA, CDR2 YSYEKL. CDR3 bases: TGCGCCAGCAGCCAGGCGGGAGGGGCCACTGAAGCTTTCTTT. It encodes CASSQAGGATEAFF.

This clone was recorded only once. J is TRBJ1-5 and V is TRBV6-5; D possibly corresponds to TRBD1 (5 bases). This CDR3 has 15 residues. The V end was cut by 6 bases, the J end by 7 bases, with 19 bases between. Germline assignment: CDR1 MNHEY and CDR2 SVGAGI. The CDR3 protein is CASSSSGGERQPQHF. The CDR3 DNA reads TGTGCCAGCAGCTCCTCGGGGGGGGAGAGGCAGCCCCAGCATTTT.

This clone was seen only once. The chain uses TRBV15 and TRBJ1-1; D call uncertain. CDR1 and CDR2 from the germline V gene are LNHNV and YYDKDF (reference sequence). V was clipped by 0 bases and J by 1 base, with 9 bases between them. The CDR3 runs 15 residues. The CDR3 bases are TGTGCCACCAGCAGAGATCGGCGCGGGAACACTGAAGCTTTCTTT. Translation: CATSRDRRGNTEAFF.